This T cell receptor (beta chain) was identified in a study of cytomegalovirus exposure and HLA in healthy donors (TCRdb year 2017). About the study as a whole: According to an earlier analysis of several hundred of the donors, some 180 million T cells yielded roughly 110 million unique TCR beta sequences and 276 Gb of sequence data. An early release covering approximately 600 HLA-typed donors comprised about 320 gigabases of sequencing data and approximately 85 million unique TCR sequences. Of the roughly 430 genotyped donors, approximately 83% fell in the genetic ancestry cluster associated with self-reported Caucasian donors. The study aimed to test whether signatures of past pathogen exposure could be identified by cataloging public T cell receptors. Using immunosequencing, the study profiled T cell repertoires from about 650 subjects and related those repertoires to cytomegalovirus serostatus. In addition to the first cohort of 650 to 750 subjects, a separate validation cohort of some 120 different subjects was used. To predict cytomegalovirus infection status, the study combined high-throughput TCR immunosequencing, statistical association of individual TCRs with disease status, and machine learning. A later analysis re-examined previously published TCR beta repertoires from roughly 720 donors and added high-resolution HLA genotyping to investigate patterns of TCR occurrence. Rather than drawing on any new phenotypic data, the later analysis identified candidate immune exposures from TCR beta sequences and the way those sequences occurred across donors. In an earlier analysis of a few hundred of the donors, high-throughput TCR beta sequencing was used to judge whether each TCR beta V gene segment behaved as functional or pseudogenic. Donor age, sex, ethnicity and CMV serostatus were compiled alongside the repertoire data. A later genetic analysis took genome-wide SNP genotypes for about three fifths of the roughly 670 donors and used that subset as a discovery cohort. All discovery cohort repertoires had been generated using a single sequencing platform. HLA typing covered class I and class II loci at four-digit resolution. Typing coverage differed by locus: A, B, C, DRB1 and DQB1 were typed in about 620-640 donors, DQA1 in 500 to 550, DPA1 in 600 to 610, and DPB1 in approximately 450. A handful of DR-DQ haplotypes were handled as single units for association and clustering because linkage in the cohort was strong. Across around 400 genotyped donors of the cohort, an average of roughly 250,000 unique TCR beta nucleotide sequences per donor were sequenced, and approximately 19% of those sequences were non-productive. Here is what the overall study found, with its caveats: Because counts were too low, under 20 rarely observed V segments, including chromosome 9 orphons, were left out of the earlier analysis of 587 of the donors. Compared with the roughly 670-donor mean, donors in an Asian-associated ancestry cluster had fewer N-insertions in productive TCRs, according to a later genetic analysis. The authors suggested that the approach could potentially be generalized to other disease states and immunological phenotypes. Correlated functional status among segregating V segments might reflect linkage disequilibrium, but an unknown experimental factor could not be ruled out. Most TCR sequences were observed very rarely across donors, whereas some public TCRs were present in many individuals. The classifier was reported to diagnose cytomegalovirus status with high specificity and sensitivity in both the original cohort and the validation cohort. A later genetic analysis associated a missense DCLRE1C variant with V-gene and J-gene trimming of TCR beta chains, and an independent cohort replicated the association. The sequencing pipeline was judged likely to have produced a cluster of highly shared sequence variants as a technical artifact. Sequencing depth was assumed to be roughly uniform across donors in the presence/absence analyses, though that assumption may not hold. Immune exposure information for the cohort was limited to CMV serostatus. Several of the top co-occurrence clusters appeared to be linked to parvovirus B19, influenza, CMV and Epstein-Barr virus, according to a later analysis. In the study, 150 to 200 TCR beta chains were listed as associated with cytomegalovirus. According to a later analysis, most CMV-associated TCR beta chains appeared to be HLA-restricted, and the HLA associations seemed to be driven largely by CMV exposure. Compared with equally common non-associated chains, HLA-associated TCR beta chains in a later analysis were more clonally expanded and had lower generation probabilities. A further reported finding was that TCR beta sequences accurately predicted the HLA-A and HLA-B alleles for most subjects in the first cohort. Specific HLA alleles were associated with 16,951 TCR beta sequences at a false discovery rate of 0.05 in a later analysis. When HLA alleles, especially DR and DQ, strongly co-occurred, attributing TCR associations to individual alleles was difficult. Three of the identified cytomegalovirus-associated TCR beta chains were confirmed in vitro to be specific for cytomegalovirus antigens. A later analysis found that TCR association rates varied across HLA loci, with DRB1 alleles showing the most associated TCRs and HLA-C alleles the fewest. In an earlier analysis of some 640 of the donors, most TCR beta V segments were observed in productive rearrangements about 87% or about 30% of the time, broadly matching IMGT annotations. HLA typing was unavailable for some donors at each locus, so association tests used only the typed subset. Because the 87-base-pair reads could not distinguish some IMGT-functional V segments, including TRBV6-2 and TRBV6-3, those segments were excluded. In this cohort, only TCR beta chains were sequenced, and detectable features were limited by the absence of alpha or paired-chain data.

On this clone: The antigen it binds to is not known. Base qualities were left out, and no much larger clone turns up one base away.

The cohort consisted of 650 to 850 healthy bone marrow donors. All cohort members were sampled while nominally healthy, although unrecorded immune exposures were likely present. The donor was CMV seropositive and belonged to the group of 250 to 300 seropositive cohort members. Each donor provided a peripheral blood sample, and peripheral blood mononuclear cells were used for TCR beta sequencing. Genomic DNA was extracted from the blood cell samples with the Qiagen DNeasy Blood Extraction Kit. Library preparation used the immunoSEQ multiplex PCR assay. For the multiplex PCR, a mixture combining 60 forward primers for TCR Vbeta segments and 13 reverse primers for TCR Jbeta segments was used. A multiplex PCR assay on genomic DNA amplified the CDR3 region of rearranged TCR beta genes. The amplified TCR beta libraries were sequenced on the Illumina HiSeq System as 87-base-pair reads. In the source study's methods: A later analysis tallied 75 million to 95 million unique TCR beta chains across the 660 or so repertoires, and 10 million to 11 million of those chains were shared by two or more donors. A nearest-neighbor algorithm error-corrected the raw reads and collapsed the reads into unique sequences, merging closely related sequences to remove PCR and sequencing errors. To assign V, D and J gene segments, CDR3 sequences were aligned to IMGT reference sequences. Each retained sequence needed at least a six-nucleotide match to both a V gene segment and a J gene segment. Rearrangements were called productive when the CDR3 lacked stop codons and stayed in frame with V and J; all others were non-productive. Following IMGT convention, CDR3 was defined as the stretch from the second conserved V-encoded cysteine to the conserved J-encoded phenylalanine. The earlier analysis of about 560 of the donors excluded any sequence lacking an unambiguous match to a single V gene segment. An earlier analysis of approximately 590 of the donors classified V segments as functional when productive rearrangements were above 56.7% and as segregating when the standard deviation between donors was above 5%. To diagnose cytomegalovirus status from the catalog of TCR beta chain sequences, a statistical classification framework was built. A later analysis assigned V and J genes by comparing TCR nucleotide sequences with IMGT/GENE-DB human TR gene sequences. A later analysis assigned CDR3 sequences and most-parsimonious VDJ recombination scenarios with the TCRdist pipeline. In a later analysis, each TCR beta chain was defined by its CDR3 amino acid sequence together with its V-gene family, and reads without a unique V-gene family were excluded. As a way to deal with suspected cross-contamination and a sequencing artifact, a later analysis dropped more than 500 nucleotide sequences that were highly shared and had low generation probability. In a later analysis, a clonal expansion index was calculated for each public chain from normalized within-repertoire ranks of inferred template counts. Generation probabilities in a later analysis came from a VDJ recombination model fitted to out-of-frame rearrangements, and those results were checked against IGoR. In a later analysis, hypergeometric tests were used to score TCR-TCR, TCR-HLA and TCR-CMV co-occurrence, with a repertoire-size bias correction applied to TCR pairs. In a later analysis, false discovery rates were estimated by permuting HLA or CMV assignments 20 times. In a later analysis, co-occurring TCRs were grouped using DBSCAN, with TCRdist sequence similarity added in when clustering inside HLA-allele-positive subsets. Repertoires with fewer than 30,000 or more than 120,000 public chains, plus five repertoires with anomalous nucleotide sharing, were excluded from co-occurrence clustering. This is the immuneACCESS table as TCRdb keeps it, with only in-frame sequences that have V and J called. A part of the clones is gone; compared with another copy, unresolved V genes explain less than half, and the rest is unexplained. D and trimming come from the DNA, and the V and J calls and clone size come from that table. Within this sample are 150,000 to 200,000 clones, with roughly 85% of them counted one time only. The top ten clonotypes cover about 4.6% of the sample.

V trim: 1 base; J trim: 8 bases; unmatched bases: 8. Per the germline V gene, LGHNA is the CDR1 and YNFKEQ is the CDR2. The CDR3 sequence holds 15 residues, the cysteine and phenylalanine included. CDR3 DNA only is kept here, 45 bases in frame from base 1. What was sequenced was PBMCs. The sequence joins TRBV4-2 to TRBJ1-2; 9 nucleotides in the junction match TRBD1. The origin of this receptor is a woman in her 30s in good health and CMV-seropositive. The DNA sequence reads TGTGCCAGCAGCCAAGCAAACAGGGGGCGGCTGGGCTACACCTTC. The encoded protein is CASSQANRGRLGYTF.